The 23 T cell receptor beta chains below were found in one sample sequenced in a study of vaccination and CD4 T cells after COVID-19. Treatment reported: approximately 9-day PBMC culture with coronavirus spike peptide pools or control peptides (ViraFEST assay). These TCRs are of unknown antigen specificity. The Oncomine TCR Beta short-read assay sequenced DNA from cultured CD4+ T cells. TCRdb called the PCR reads again in MiXCR, with one record for every CDR3 protein. This table holds 25,000 to 30,000 distinct CDR3 sequences, roughly 60% found once. Sequencing used CD4+ T cells from blood, cultured in vitro, obtained after SARS-CoV-2 vaccination. The origin of the receptors is a human donor who received a COVID-19 vaccine.

V gene TRBV18 combines with J gene TRBJ2-1; 7 nucleotides align to TRBD1. The CDR3 length is 15 residues. Germline V gene lookup returns CDR1 KGHSH and CDR2 LQKENI. J was trimmed by 3 bases and V by 2 bases; bases with no gene match: 4. CDR3 protein: CASSPDRDFYNEQFF. In DNA, the CDR3 is TGTGCCAGCTCACCAGACAGGGATTTCTACAATGAGCAGTTCTTC. The complete variable domain, with remaining parts taken from reference TRBV18 and TRBJ2-1, reads NAGVMQNPRHLVRRRGQEARLRCSPMKGHSHVYWYRQLPEEGLKFMVYLQKENIIDESGMPKERFSAEFPKEGPSILRIQQVVRGDSAAYFCASSPDRDFYNEQFFGPGTRLTVL.

This clonotype was seen a handful of times. The J gene is TRBJ1-2, the V gene TRBV20-1; D call uncertain. Looked up from germline, CDR1 is DFQATT and CDR2 is SNEGSKA (reference sequence). V lost 3 bases and J 4 bases, leaving 21 bases between the germline ends. This CDR3 region has 16 residues. CDR3 amino acids: CSASRTTFSDVYGYTF. As DNA, the CDR3 is TGCAGTGCTAGTCGTACAACATTCAGTGATGTCTATGGCTACACCTTC.

This clonotype was observed a few times. The chain employs TRBV24-1 and TRBJ1-2, with D possibly TRBD1 on 5 matching bases. The CDR3 loop spans 12 amino acids. The germline V gene encodes CDR1 KGHDR and CDR2 SFDVKD. V was cut by 5 bases and J by 5 bases, with 8 bases left in between. CDR3 in DNA: TGTGCCACCAGTGCGACAGCTTATGGCTACACCTTC. Translated, it gives CATSATAYGYTF.

V gene TRBV30 combines with J gene TRBJ1-3; weak D call: TRBD1 (5 bases). The CDR3 spans 17 residues. Between the trimmed V and J ends, which lost 0 bases and 0 bases, there was a span of 15 bases. Looked up from germline, CDR1 is GTSNPN and CDR2 is SVGIG (reference sequence). CDR3 protein: CAWSVLGDGISGNTIYF. The CDR3 DNA sequence: TGTGCCTGGAGTGTACTGGGGGACGGGATCTCTGGAAACACCATATATTTT.

The V and J genes are TRBV24-1 and TRBJ2-3; possibly TRBD1 for D (5 bases). CDR3 size: 14 residues. Trimming pared 11 bases from V and 5 bases from J, leaving 19 bases between. Germline CDR1 reads KGHDR; CDR2 reads SFDVKD. CDR3 DNA sequence: TGTGCCAGCCAAGCAGGGTCCCGGAGAGATACGCAGTATTTT. Protein sequence: CASQAGSRRDTQYF.

The genes are TRBV28 and TRBJ1-1; no clear D. V was trimmed by 3 bases and J by 3 bases, leaving 8 bases between them. The CDR3 is 13 amino acids. Germline V gene data show CDR1 as MDHEN and CDR2 as SYDVKM. Here the CDR3 DNA reads TGTGCCAGCAGTTTTAAACCGGACACTGAAGCTTTCTTT. Its translation is CASSFKPDTEAFF.

The chain has TRBV7-9 and TRBJ1-4; D not certain. Deletions cut 4 bases from V and 5 bases from J, with 11 bases between. CDR3 length equals 14 residues. Germline V CDR1 and CDR2: SEHNR, FQNEAQ (reference sequence). The CDR3 sequence: CASSSRSTNEKLFF. The DNA of the CDR3 is TGTGCCAGCAGCTCCCGGTCTACGAATGAAAAACTGTTTTTT. Full variable domain (missing parts from reference TRBV7-9 and TRBJ1-4): DTGVSQNPRHKITKRGQNVTFRCDPISEHNRLYWYRQTLGQGPEFLTYFQNEAQLEKSRLLSDRFSAERPKGSFSTLEIQRTEQGDSAMYLCASSSRSTNEKLFFGSGTQLSVL.

The chain joins TRBV2 to TRBJ1-5, with 8 bases that match TRBD1. CDR3 size: 15 residues. CDR1 and CDR2 from the germline V gene are SNHLY and FYNNEI. Germline trimming cut 5 bases from V and 1 base from J; bases unmatched to any gene: 4. This CDR3 reads CASSPRQGSNQPQHF. The CDR3 region has the DNA TGTGCCAGCAGTCCTCGACAGGGGAGCAATCAGCCCCAGCATTTT.

This chain connects TRBV12-3 or TRBV12-4 to TRBJ2-2; maybe TRBD2 (6 bases). This CDR3 is 14 amino acids long. V was trimmed by 5 bases and J by 2 bases, leaving 9 bases between them. CDR3 sequence (DNA): TGTGCCAGCAGTATAGGACTAAACACCGGGGAGCTGTTTTTT. This gives the protein CASSIGLNTGELFF.

The chain has TRBV30 and TRBJ2-2; D is unclear. The CDR3 has 13 amino acids. Germline V gene data show CDR1 as GTSNPN and CDR2 as SVGIG (reference sequence). V lost 4 bases to trimming and J lost 0 bases, with 6 bases between them. CDR3 nucleotide sequence: TGTGCCTGGACCGGCGCGAACACCGGGGAGCTGTTTTTT. This encodes CAWTGANTGELFF.

V gene TRBV7-9 combines with J gene TRBJ2-3; maybe TRBD1 (5 bases). CDR3 size: 15 residues. CDR1 is SEHNR and CDR2 is FQNEAQ in the germline V gene (reference sequence). V lost 2 bases and J lost 9, with 18 bases in between. The CDR3 DNA reads as TGTGCCAGCAGCTTAAAGGGGTTGAAGGCGGCGACGCAGTATTTT. Translated: CASSLKGLKAATQYF. Complete variable domain (other parts from reference TRBV7-9 and TRBJ2-3): DTGVSQNPRHKITKRGQNVTFRCDPISEHNRLYWYRQTLGQGPEFLTYFQNEAQLEKSRLLSDRFSAERPKGSFSTLEIQRTEQGDSAMYLCASSLKGLKAATQYFGPGTRLTVL.

The rearrangement links TRBV7-6 to TRBJ1-6; 10 positions match TRBD1. Germline assignment: CDR1 SGHVS and CDR2 FNYEAQ. J lost 5 bases, V lost 5 bases, and 9 bases had no gene match. CDR3 length: 17 residues. The CDR3 nucleotides read TGTGCCAGCAGCCCCTCGACAGGGGGCGATGATAATTCACCCCTCCACTTT. This encodes CASSPSTGGDDNSPLHF.

The rearrangement uses TRBV20-1 and TRBJ1-6; D gene ambiguous. The CDR3 totals 16 residues. Trimming removed 0 bases at V and 0 bases at J, with 9 bases between. Per the germline V gene, CDR1 is DFQATT and CDR2 is SNEGSKA (reference sequence). CDR3 region: CSARDILHSYNSPLHF. CDR3 coding DNA: TGCAGTGCTAGAGATATATTGCACTCCTATAATTCACCCCTCCACTTT.

This clonotype was seen a handful of times. The rearrangement joins TRBV2 to TRBJ1-2; the D is unclear. V lost 5 bases and J 5 bases, leaving 9 bases between the germline ends. Germline-derived CDR1 and CDR2 are SNHLY and FYNNEI. The length of the CDR3 is 12 residues. DNA of the CDR3: TGTGCCAGCAGTCGAGTAAATTATGGCTACACCTTC. Protein: CASSRVNYGYTF.

This chain uses TRBV7-9 with TRBJ1-5; D gene ambiguous. V shed 5 bases and J shed 4 bases, with 12 bases lying between them. The CDR3 extends over 14 amino acids. Germline V gene lookup returns CDR1 SEHNR and CDR2 FQNEAQ (reference sequence). CDR3 amino acids: CASSPGNTNQPQHF. Written as DNA, the CDR3 is TGTGCCAGCAGCCCGGGCAACACAAATCAGCCCCAGCATTTT.

The chain uses TRBV7-8 and TRBJ2-7; D perhaps matches TRBD1 (5 bases). CDR3 length equals 13 residues. Germline V gives CDR1 SGHVS, CDR2 FQNEAQ. Trimming stripped 2 bases from V and 2 bases from J, with 7 bases between. CDR3 DNA sequence: TGTGCCAGCAGCTTATCAGGGACCTACGAGCAGTACTTC. This sequence encodes CASSLSGTYEQYF.

The chain couples TRBV20-1 to TRBJ2-5; perhaps TRBD2 as D (6 bases). In germline, CDR1 is DFQATT, CDR2 SNEGSKA (reference sequence). This CDR3 is 14 amino acids long. V lost 3 bases and J lost 4, with 15 bases in between. CDR3 bases: TGCAGTGCTAGGGCCATGTCGGAGGGAGAGACCCAGTACTTC. It translates to CSARAMSEGETQYF.

The CDR3 here is CASSYSGQGGPGELFF. DNA of the CDR3: TGTGCCAGCAGTTACTCTGGCCAGGGGGGTCCCGGGGAGCTGTTTTTT. The chain employs TRBV6-5 and TRBJ2-2; TRBD1 might be the D (7 bases). CDR3 length equals 16 residues. Germline V gives CDR1 MNHEY, CDR2 SVGAGI. Between the trimmed V and J ends, which lost 0 bases and 6 bases, there was a span of 14 bases.

The rearrangement links TRBV6-1 to TRBJ1-2; 10 nucleotides line up with TRBD1. V was pared by 6 bases and J by 4 bases, with 5 bases of the junction left unmatched. CDR1 and CDR2 from the germline V gene are MNHNS and SASEGT. There are 14 residues in the CDR3. The DNA for the CDR3 is TGTGCCAGCAGACTAGGACAGGGGGTCTATGGCTACACCTTC. Translating it yields CASRLGQGVYGYTF.

The chain employs TRBV6-4 and TRBJ1-1; no definite D call. The CDR3 spans 15 residues. Trimming took off 1 base at V and 5 bases at J, with 14 bases between the two ends. The V gene's germline CDR1 is MRHNA and CDR2 SNTAGT. This CDR3 reads CASSDFIWFGTEAFF. The CDR3 nucleotides read TGTGCCAGCAGTGACTTCATTTGGTTCGGGACTGAAGCTTTCTTT.

The V and J genes are TRBV6-1 and TRBJ1-6; 10 nucleotides line up with TRBD1. The J segment lost 9 bases and the V segment lost 4 bases, leaving 12 bases of the junction unmatched. The CDR3 is made up of 17 amino acids. Germline loops: CDR1 MNHNS, CDR2 SASEGT. CDR3 bases: TGTGCCAGCAGTGCCAGCCACCGGGACAGGGGCCGTTCACCCCTCCACTTT. Its translation is CASSASHRDRGRSPLHF.

This clonotype was recorded a few times. The chain joins TRBV21-1 to TRBJ1-4; the table's D call of TRBD1 was not tested on the DNA. TRBV21-1 is described as a pseudogene. The CDR3 has 17 amino acids. Written as DNA, the CDR3 is TGTGCCAGCAGCAAAGCGCTTTTCGAGACAGACAATGAAAAACTGTTTTTT. As protein: CASSKALFETDNEKLFF.

CDR3 sequence reads: CASSIDRAAGNTIYF. The DNA for the CDR3 is TGTGCCAGCAGCATAGACAGGGCTGCTGGAAACACCATATATTTT. V is TRBV6-1 and J is TRBJ1-3; 7 bases align to TRBD1. Looked up from germline, CDR1 is MNHNS and CDR2 is SASEGT. V shed 6 bases, J shed 2 bases, and the junction held 7 bases outside the gene matches. CDR3 length equals 15 residues.